This T cell receptor (beta chain) was profiled in a study of response to subunit inactivated influenza vaccine. Study-wide results and limits: Few new T cells, the authors suggested, are recruited by each seasonal influenza vaccination.

TCRdb passed the RT-PCR reads through MiXCR, listing each CDR3 protein once. The repertoire holds roughly 700,000 distinct CDR3 sequences, approximately 15% seen once, with around 6.5% in the top ten. Trimming cost V 4 bases and J 6 bases; bases outside gene matches: 10. CDR1 and CDR2 (germline): SGHRS, YFSETQ. The CDR3 has 15 residues. As for this clonotype: The antigen is unknown.

The starting material was PBMCs from blood, obtained approximately 15 days before vaccination. The receptor comes from a man aged 45-65 years who received an inactivated influenza vaccine. This chain connects TRBV5-1 to TRBJ2-1, with TRBD1 identical over 7 bases. Here the CDR3 DNA reads TGCGCCAGCAGCCCGGGACAGCACAGGGCCAATGAGCAGTTCTTC. Protein sequence: CASSPGQHRANEQFF.